These 6 T cell receptor beta chains were all obtained from the same sample, sequenced in a study of regulatory T cells in long-lasting Graves disease. Construction of the TCR beta libraries employed iRepertoire HTBI primers in conjunction with Arm-PCR of CDR3 regions. Using its own MiXCR run on the multiplex PCR reads, TCRdb lists one record per CDR3 protein. The sample comprises 500,000 or so distinct CDR3 sequences, around 15% of which are singletons, and roughly 18% rests with the top ten. Time point: newly diagnosed GD, antithyroid drugs for less than 3 months. TCR sequences were obtained from RNA taken from PBMCs. These data were also filed under a second study, of T cells in Graves' hyperthyroidism and ophthalmopathy.

The material was peripheral blood mononuclear cells (PBMCs), obtained at new diagnosis, from a patient treated with antithyroid drugs. These receptors all come from a woman aged 45-65 years with Graves disease.

This clonotype turned up a few times. This chain connects TRBV19 to TRBJ1-2, with D possibly TRBD1 on 5 matching bases. The V end was cut by 5 bases, the J end by 4 bases, with 17 bases between. This CDR3 contains 15 residues. Germline V gene data show CDR1 as LNHDA and CDR2 as SQIVND (reference sequence). The CDR3 loop reads CASSSMDTRTYGYTF. The DNA of the CDR3 is TGTGCCAGTAGTTCCATGGACACCCGGACCTATGGCTACACCTTC.

This clonotype was seen a handful of times. The CDR3 region is CACTGSSYEQYF. CDR3 bases: TGTGCCTGCACAGGGTCCTCCTACGAGCAGTACTTC. This chain links TRBV30 with TRBJ2-7, with D perhaps matching TRBD1 (6 bases). The CDR3 covers 12 residues. Germline CDR1 GTSNPN, CDR2 SVGIG (reference sequence). The V end lost 6 bases, the J end lost 0 bases, and 9 bases lay between the germline ends.

This clonotype was found many times. This chain links TRBV2 with TRBJ1-1; the D is unclear. The CDR3 is 13 amino acids. The ends were cut back, 4 bases at V and 1 base at J, with 7 bases in the middle. Germline V gene lookup returns CDR1 SNHLY and CDR2 FYNNEI. CDR3 sequence (DNA): TGTGCCAGCAGTGTACACGAGAACACTGAAGCTTTCTTT. Translating it yields CASSVHENTEAFF.

Ten or more counts support this clonotype. This chain links TRBV10-3 with TRBJ2-7, with D unresolved. Germline V gene sequence: CDR1 ENHRY, CDR2 SYGVKD. The CDR3 loop spans 13 amino acids. V shed 6 bases and J shed 2 bases, with 11 bases lying between them. The CDR3 nucleotides read TGTGCCATCAGGTACGGGCTAGCCTACGAGCAGTACTTC. Encoded protein: CAIRYGLAYEQYF.

At least ten counts were recorded for this clonotype. The chain uses TRBV5-1 and TRBJ1-4; 9 bases align to TRBD1. CDR1 is SGHRS and CDR2 is YFSETQ in the germline V gene. The junction had 9 bases not matched to a gene; V was cut back by 4 bases and J by 5 bases. This CDR3 spans 16 amino acids. The chain's CDR3 is CASSRDPGTGNEKLFF. The CDR3 nucleotides read TGCGCCAGCAGCAGAGACCCCGGGACAGGGAATGAAAAACTGTTTTTT.

This clonotype has ten or more counts. The chain recombines TRBV2 with TRBJ1-2, with 10 bases aligning to TRBD1. V gave up 7 bases and J gave up 7 bases; unmatched junction bases: 6. CDR1 SNHLY and CDR2 FYNNEI come from the germline V gene. This CDR3 is built from 13 residues. The CDR3, as DNA: TGTGCCAGCAAGGGGACAGGGGAGGGTGGCTACACCTTC. It translates to CASKGTGEGGYTF.